The clone carrying this T cell receptor beta chain was seen a handful of times. The V gene lost 5 bases and the J gene lost 2 bases, with 9 bases spanning the gap. The CDR3 has 14 residues. This entry is derived from a study of T-cell reconstitution after alpha-beta-depleted transplantation in children. Unique molecular identifiers were built into the TCRbeta library. TCRdb re-analysed the PCR reads in MiXCR, keeping a single row per CDR3 protein. The sample yields some 390,000 distinct CDR3 sequences, around 21% seen once. This specimen consisted of PBMCs from the stem cell graft donor, obtained from the stem cell graft. This TCR derives from a human donor who donated a stem cell graft to a child with acute myeloid leukemia. The chain uses TRBV12-3 or TRBV12-4 and TRBJ1-4, with a tentative D call TRBD1 (6 bases). DNA of the CDR3: TGTGCCAGCAGTCAGACAGGCACTAATGAAAAACTGTTTTTT. Protein: CASSQTGTNEKLFF.